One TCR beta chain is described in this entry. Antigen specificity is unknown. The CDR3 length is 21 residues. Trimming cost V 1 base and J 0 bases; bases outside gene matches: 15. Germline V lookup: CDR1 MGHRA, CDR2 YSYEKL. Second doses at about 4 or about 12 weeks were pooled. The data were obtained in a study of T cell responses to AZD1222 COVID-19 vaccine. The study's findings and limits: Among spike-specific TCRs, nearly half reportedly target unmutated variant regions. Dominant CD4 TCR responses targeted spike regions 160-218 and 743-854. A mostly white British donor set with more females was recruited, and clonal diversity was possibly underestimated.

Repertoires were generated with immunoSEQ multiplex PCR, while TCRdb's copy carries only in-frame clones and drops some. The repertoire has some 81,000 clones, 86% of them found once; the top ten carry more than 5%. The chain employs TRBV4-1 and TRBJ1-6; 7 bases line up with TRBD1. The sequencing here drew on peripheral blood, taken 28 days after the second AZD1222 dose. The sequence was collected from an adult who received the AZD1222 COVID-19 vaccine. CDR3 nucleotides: TGCGCCAGCAGCCAAGCCTACACCGGGACAGCCAAGAGCTCCTATAATTCACCCCTCCACTTT. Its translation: CASSQAYTGTAKSSYNSPLHF.